Listed below are T cell receptor beta chains from one sample, sequenced in a study of blood T cell repertoires in COVID-19. Libraries were prepared by immunoSEQ multiplex PCR; TCRdb keeps only in-frame clonotypes and omits some of them. In the table there are 60,000 to 65,000 clones, 84% of which are singletons. The sequencing input was peripheral blood. All receptors derive from a man aged 60-69 years with COVID-19, enrolled during active disease. CDR3s include the opening cysteine and the closing phenylalanine or tryptophan. A D gene is named only where the DNA matches it firmly. Expanded clones are given a class, and other clones once, few, many or no size at all.

j_gene	v_gene	d_gene	abundance	CDR3aa	CDR3nt
TRBJ2-7	TRBV7-2	TRBD2	NA	CASSTIAGAYEQYF	TGTGCCAGCAGCACCATAGCGGGAGCCTACGAGCAGTACTTC
TRBJ2-1	TRBV6-5	TRBD1	NA	CASRLGQDNEQFF	TGTGCCAGCAGACTAGGACAGGACAATGAGCAGTTCTTC
TRBJ1-1	TRBV3-1/TRBV3-2	NA	NA	CASSQFGEYTEAFF	TGTGCCAGCAGCCAATTCGGGGAGTACACTGAAGCTTTCTTT
TRBJ1-6	TRBV19	NA	NA	CASSMRKDSPLHF	TGTGCCAGTAGTATGAGGAAAGATTCACCCCTCCACTTT
TRBJ2-6	TRBV19	NA	NA	CASSSQSGANVLTF	TGTGCCAGTAGTAGTCAGTCTGGGGCCAACGTCCTGACTTTC
TRBJ1-3	TRBV5-1	NA	NA	CASSLATGTGNTIYF	TGCGCCAGCAGCTTGGCGACGGGAACTGGAAACACCATATATTTT
TRBJ2-3	TRBV14	TRBD1	NA	CASSQQGAPDTQYF	TGTGCCAGCAGCCAACAGGGGGCTCCAGATACGCAGTATTTT
TRBJ2-1	TRBV9	TRBD2	NA	CASSVGLAQKLIEQFF	TGTGCCAGCAGCGTCGGACTAGCCCAGAAATTAATTGAGCAGTTCTTC
TRBJ1-2	TRBV28	TRBD1	NA	CASSLRGQEEINGYTF	TGTGCCAGCAGTTTAAGGGGACAGGAGGAGATAAATGGCTACACCTTC
TRBJ2-1	TRBV24-1	NA	NA	CATRSTGLGDEQFF	TGTGCCACCAGATCGACAGGTCTAGGGGATGAGCAGTTCTTC
TRBJ2-4	TRBV5-1	NA	NA	CASSLGTGGDIQYF	TGCGCCAGCAGCTTGGGGACAGGCGGGGACATTCAGTACTTC
TRBJ2-5	TRBV25-1	NA	few	CASSDPRVLEETQYF	TGTGCCAGCAGTGATCCCCGGGTGCTGGAGGAGACCCAGTACTTC
TRBJ2-7	TRBV28	TRBD1	NA	CASSLGQRPYEQYF	TGTGCCAGCAGTTTGGGACAGAGACCCTACGAGCAGTACTTC
TRBJ1-2	TRBV6-5	TRBD1	NA	CASKTGRGGNYGYTF	TGTGCCAGCAAGACAGGGAGAGGAGGTAACTATGGCTACACCTTC
TRBJ2-3	TRBV9	TRBD2	NA	CASSATSGGAGDTQYF	TGTGCCAGCAGCGCGACTAGCGGGGGGGCCGGAGATACGCAGTATTTT
TRBJ2-3	TRBV6-4	TRBD2	NA	CASSAELAGPSTDTQYF	TGTGCCAGCAGTGCCGAGCTAGCGGGGCCAAGCACAGATACGCAGTATTTT
TRBJ1-1	TRBV28	NA	NA	CASSPPQGGTEAFF	TGTGCCAGCAGTCCACCCCAGGGAGGGACTGAAGCTTTCTTT